This T cell receptor beta chain was retrieved from a study of early T cells in non-severe SARS-CoV-2 infection (dated by TCRdb to 2020 to 2023). Regarding the complete study: Bulk RNA from unsorted whole blood was used for TCR sequencing, so alpha and beta chains could not be paired.

Overall study results and their limits: Matching against VDJdb was skewed toward anti-spike CD8 responses, likely underestimated virus-specific expansions, and missed private and CD4 specificities.

Trimming costs V 6 bases and J 5 bases, and their ends lie 13 bases apart. From the cysteine up to the phenylalanine, the CDR3 has a length of 14 residues. Only the CDR3 DNA is retained, 42 bases long and in frame from the first base. Via the germline V gene, CDR1 is MGHDK and CDR2 SYGVNS. This was a case-control study nested in a cohort of healthcare workers in London, UK, who had nasopharyngeal swab PCR tests and blood samples taken every week. Between 23 and 31 March 2020, the week of the UK lockdown, healthcare workers were enrolled and then followed up weekly for as long as 16 weeks. The library was obtained by 5' RACE. The sequencer listed for this sample is NextSeq 500. Unique molecular identifiers were attached to individual cDNA molecules in the TCR library protocol so that sequencing error and PCR bias could be corrected. TCR alpha and beta chains were both sequenced, and the abundances of alpha and beta sequences in each sample were closely correlated with each other. For the original study's pipeline: V gene, J gene and CDR3 annotation of TCR sequences was performed with Decombinator V4. TCRs were defined as expanded if a significant change between any two time points was detected under a Poisson model with p below 0.0001. TCR abundances were normalised to the total number of TCRs sequenced per sample and expressed as counts per million. TRAV1-2 paired with TRAJ12, TRAJ20 or TRAJ33 defined MAIT TCRs, while TRAV10 paired with TRAJ18 defined iNKT TCRs. VDJdb, accessed 1 November 2021, was searched for CMV, EBV and SARS-CoV-2 annotated TCRs, excluding TCRs annotated for multiple antigens. The public reads were quality trimmed at Q25 with fastp and then assembled into clones with MiXCR by TCRdb, keeping productive beta chains. Merged by CDR3 protein, the rows form single entries marked with the most common genes and DNA. It is TCRdb's table, rather than the study itself, that gives the V and J calls and clone size. The sample has 84,000 or so distinct CDR3 sequences on record, around an eighth of them singletons. The ten largest clones capture about 2.6% of the sample.

The sample holds many counts of this clonotype. No cognate antigen has been identified for it. Nothing much larger sits one base from this clone, and base qualities are not available. The sequencing input was whole blood. This TCR was sampled from an adult who was a healthcare worker with PCR-confirmed SARS-CoV-2 infection or an uninfected control (not recorded which). In this chain, TRBV25-1 is recombined with TRBJ2-2; the D gene is possibly TRBD1 or TRBD2, each agreeing over 6 bases. The DNA reads as follows: TGTGCCAGCAGGGGGAGAGGGGGGACCGGGGAGCTGTTTTTT. This sequence encodes CASRGRGGTGELFF.